Below, 15 T cell receptor beta chains from the same sample are listed, as sequenced in a study of T cells in women clearing cervical HPV infection. Here immunoSEQ multiplex PCR was the method, and the copy in TCRdb shows in-frame clones only, minus some. This table holds approximately 39,000 clones. The material sequenced was blood buffy coat. These receptors all come from a woman aged 18 to 69 with a cervical HPV16 infection that either progressed to CIN3+ or cleared (not recorded which).

The CDR3 protein is CASSLDRRQPQHF. Incomplete CDR3 DNA: TGTGCCAGCTCACTGGACAGAAGGCAGCCC. This sequence joins TRBV18 and TRBJ1-5; TRBD1 is a possible D gene (6 bases). The read ends 3 residues shy of where the CDR3 ends; the end is completed using the germline J gene. V was shortened by 4 bases and J by 7 bases, with 11 bases between the two germline ends. The CDR3 totals 13 residues. Germline-derived CDR1 and CDR2 are KGHSH and LQKENI.

With respect to this clone: The missing CDR3 end, 3 residues past where the read stops, is filled in from the germline J gene. The V gene is TRBV7-9, the J gene TRBJ2-2; D might be TRBD2 (6 bases). Trimming cost V 2 bases and J 0 bases, with 7 bases left between them. This CDR3 has 15 residues. Looked up from germline, CDR1 is SEHNR and CDR2 is FQNEAQ (reference sequence). The CDR3 DNA, read in part, is TGTGCCAGCAGCTTACGCGGGGCGAACACCGGGGAG. As protein: CASSLRGANTGE. The full CDR3 sequence reads CASSLRGANTGELFF.

On this clone itself: Read data end 3 residues before the CDR3 end; the end is taken from the germline J gene. The V and J genes are TRBV20-1 and TRBJ2-7; TRBD2 matches at 7 bases. The trim removed 2 bases at V and 0 bases at J, leaving 10 bases unmatched. Germline V gives CDR1 DFQATT, CDR2 SNEGSKA (reference sequence). This CDR3 has 16 residues. The part of the CDR3 DNA that was read is TGCAGTGCTAGACCGGGACTACCAATAATCTCCTACGAG. Protein product: CSARPGLPIISYE. From start to end, the CDR3 is CSARPGLPIISYEQYF.

In the case of this clone: The read terminates 3 residues before the CDR3 end, so the remaining end is supplied by the germline J gene. The rearrangement links TRBV7-9 to TRBJ1-1; TRBD1 matches 8 bases. Per the germline V gene, CDR1 is SEHNR and CDR2 is FQNEAQ (reference sequence). Trimming at V came to 6 bases and at J to 1 base, leaving 4 bases not matched to a gene. CDR3 length: 14 amino acids. The CDR3 sequence: CASRVGQGNTEAFF. The sequenced CDR3 bases are TGTGCCAGCAGGGTAGGACAGGGGAACACTGAA.

To note about this clone: Read coverage stops 3 residues before the CDR3 terminus; the germline J gene supplies the remainder. The chain links TRBV7-6 to TRBJ2-4, with 8 nucleotides matching TRBD2. The germline gives CDR1 SGHVS, CDR2 FNYEAQ. The CDR3 has 17 residues. The CDR3 is CASSLAALGGGRETQYF. The CDR3 DNA, read in part, is TGTGCCAGCAGCTTAGCGGCCCTCGGGGGGGGGAGAGAGACT.

In regard to this clone: Coverage ceases 3 residues before the CDR3 finishes, and the germline J gene fills in the end. The gene calls are TRBV19 and TRBJ1-4; D perhaps matches TRBD1 (5 bases). The V gene lost 6 bases and the J gene lost 4 bases, with 15 bases spanning the gap. CDR1 is LNHDA, CDR2 SQIVND, per germline (reference sequence). The CDR3 totals 15 residues. The covered CDR3 bases are TGTGCCAGTAGAGATGTGGGCAGGGATAATGAAAAA. Its translation is CASRDVGRDNEK. The full CDR3 sequence reads CASRDVGRDNEKLFF.

Note on this clone: The sequenced fragment ends 3 residues before the CDR3 boundary, so the rest is inferred from the germline J gene. The V and J genes are TRBV18 and TRBJ1-3; D remains unclear. The CDR3 runs 13 residues. Per the germline V gene, CDR1 is KGHSH and CDR2 is LQKENI. The V gene lost 6 bases and the J gene lost 8 bases, with 14 bases spanning the gap. The DNA read from the CDR3 is TGTGCCAGCTCCCGACGCGGCGGCGACACC. This encodes CASSRRGGDT. The whole CDR3 region reads CASSRRGGDTIYF.

A word on this clone: The read ends 3 residues before the CDR3 terminus; that terminus is restored from the germline J gene. This sequence joins TRBV13 and TRBJ2-7; the match to TRBD1 covers 10 bases. The ends lost 4 bases at V and 2 bases at J; junction bases unmatched: 2. The germline V gene encodes CDR1 PRHDT and CDR2 FYEKMQ (reference sequence). This CDR3 has 14 amino acids. The CDR3 DNA, read in part, is TGTGCCAGCAGCTATGGGACAGGGGCCTACGAG. It yields the protein CASSYGTGAYE. The entire CDR3 sequence reads CASSYGTGAYEQYF.

Notes on this clone: The read comes to an end 3 residues before the CDR3 does, leaving the germline J gene to fill in the end. The V gene is TRBV16, the J gene TRBJ2-1; TRBD2 matches at 12 bases. Per the germline V gene, CDR1 is KGHSY and CDR2 is FQNENV. The CDR3 has 18 amino acids. The V segment lost 2 bases and the J segment 1 base; nucleotides outside the gene matches: 6. The CDR3 reads CASSQGLAGGSSYNEQFF. CDR3 DNA, as far as it was read: TGTGCCAGCAGCCAAGGGCTAGCGGGGGGGTCATCCTACAATGAG.

Concerning this clone: The read stops 3 residues short of the end of the CDR3; the missing end is completed from the germline J gene. Different DNA sequences within this sample yield the same CDR3. V usage is TRBV2 and J usage is TRBJ1-3, with D possibly matching TRBD1 (5 bases). This CDR3 is built from 15 residues. V dropped 1 base and J dropped 0 bases, with 7 bases sitting between them. Germline loops: CDR1 SNHLY, CDR2 FYNNEI. CDR3: CASSEGQYSGNTIYF. CDR3 DNA, as far as it was read: TGTGCCAGCAGTGAAGGACAGTACTCTGGAAACACC.

On this clone: The sequenced fragment ends 3 residues before the CDR3 boundary, so the rest is inferred from the germline J gene. V gene TRBV12-5 combines with J gene TRBJ2-7, with no clear D. Trimming pared 2 bases from V and 6 bases from J, leaving 5 bases between. Looked up from germline, CDR1 is LGHNT and CDR2 is FRNRAP. This CDR3 has 11 residues. The CDR3 bases that were read are TGTGCTAGTGGTTTGACGGGCGAG. It translates to CASGLTGE. The whole CDR3 protein reads CASGLTGEQYF.

About this clone itself: The CDR3 goes on 3 residues after the read ends, and that part is filled in from the germline J gene. V usage is TRBV7-8 and J usage is TRBJ2-2, with TRBD1 identical over 7 bases. CDR3 size: 16 residues. CDR1 and CDR2 (germline): SGHVS, FQNEAQ. The CDR3 here is CASSRGQLIPNSPLFF. The covered CDR3 bases are TGTGCCAGCAGTCGGGGACAGTTAATCCCGAATTCACCG.

Frequency places this clone as medium-sized. Read sequence stops 3 residues before the CDR3 end, and the germline J gene provides the missing end. The chain employs TRBV18 and TRBJ2-3, with a tentative D call TRBD2 (5 bases). Germline CDR1 reads KGHSH; CDR2 reads LQKENI. The CDR3 totals 12 residues. Trimming removed 8 bases from V and 3 bases from J, with 9 bases in between. The CDR3 bases that were read are TGTGCCAGCCAGCGGCAAACAGATACG. Protein sequence: CASQRQTDT. The CDR3 in full is CASQRQTDTQYF.

Points on this clone: The CDR3 end lies 3 residues beyond the end of the read and is filled in from the germline J gene. V is TRBV30 and J is TRBJ2-2, with TRBD2 matching 7 bases. V was pared by 4 bases and J by 2 bases, with 7 bases of the junction left unmatched. This CDR3 contains 15 residues. Per the germline V gene, CDR1 is GTSNPN and CDR2 is SVGIG (reference sequence). Partial CDR3 DNA: TGTGCCTGGACTGGGGGGGGGTTCAACACCGGGGAG. Translation: CAWTGGGFNTGE. The whole CDR3 protein is CAWTGGGFNTGELFF.

Of note for this clone: From the germline J gene comes the end of the CDR3, since the read stops 3 residues before it. The chain has TRBV7-9 and TRBJ1-3; D might be TRBD1 (5 bases). Trimming stripped 6 bases from V and 2 bases from J, with 8 bases between. Germline V gene lookup returns CDR1 SEHNR and CDR2 FQNEAQ (reference sequence). The CDR3 totals 13 residues. The CDR3 sequence: CASRRGAGNTIYF. The CDR3 bases that were read are TGTGCCAGCAGGCGGGGGGCTGGAAACACC.